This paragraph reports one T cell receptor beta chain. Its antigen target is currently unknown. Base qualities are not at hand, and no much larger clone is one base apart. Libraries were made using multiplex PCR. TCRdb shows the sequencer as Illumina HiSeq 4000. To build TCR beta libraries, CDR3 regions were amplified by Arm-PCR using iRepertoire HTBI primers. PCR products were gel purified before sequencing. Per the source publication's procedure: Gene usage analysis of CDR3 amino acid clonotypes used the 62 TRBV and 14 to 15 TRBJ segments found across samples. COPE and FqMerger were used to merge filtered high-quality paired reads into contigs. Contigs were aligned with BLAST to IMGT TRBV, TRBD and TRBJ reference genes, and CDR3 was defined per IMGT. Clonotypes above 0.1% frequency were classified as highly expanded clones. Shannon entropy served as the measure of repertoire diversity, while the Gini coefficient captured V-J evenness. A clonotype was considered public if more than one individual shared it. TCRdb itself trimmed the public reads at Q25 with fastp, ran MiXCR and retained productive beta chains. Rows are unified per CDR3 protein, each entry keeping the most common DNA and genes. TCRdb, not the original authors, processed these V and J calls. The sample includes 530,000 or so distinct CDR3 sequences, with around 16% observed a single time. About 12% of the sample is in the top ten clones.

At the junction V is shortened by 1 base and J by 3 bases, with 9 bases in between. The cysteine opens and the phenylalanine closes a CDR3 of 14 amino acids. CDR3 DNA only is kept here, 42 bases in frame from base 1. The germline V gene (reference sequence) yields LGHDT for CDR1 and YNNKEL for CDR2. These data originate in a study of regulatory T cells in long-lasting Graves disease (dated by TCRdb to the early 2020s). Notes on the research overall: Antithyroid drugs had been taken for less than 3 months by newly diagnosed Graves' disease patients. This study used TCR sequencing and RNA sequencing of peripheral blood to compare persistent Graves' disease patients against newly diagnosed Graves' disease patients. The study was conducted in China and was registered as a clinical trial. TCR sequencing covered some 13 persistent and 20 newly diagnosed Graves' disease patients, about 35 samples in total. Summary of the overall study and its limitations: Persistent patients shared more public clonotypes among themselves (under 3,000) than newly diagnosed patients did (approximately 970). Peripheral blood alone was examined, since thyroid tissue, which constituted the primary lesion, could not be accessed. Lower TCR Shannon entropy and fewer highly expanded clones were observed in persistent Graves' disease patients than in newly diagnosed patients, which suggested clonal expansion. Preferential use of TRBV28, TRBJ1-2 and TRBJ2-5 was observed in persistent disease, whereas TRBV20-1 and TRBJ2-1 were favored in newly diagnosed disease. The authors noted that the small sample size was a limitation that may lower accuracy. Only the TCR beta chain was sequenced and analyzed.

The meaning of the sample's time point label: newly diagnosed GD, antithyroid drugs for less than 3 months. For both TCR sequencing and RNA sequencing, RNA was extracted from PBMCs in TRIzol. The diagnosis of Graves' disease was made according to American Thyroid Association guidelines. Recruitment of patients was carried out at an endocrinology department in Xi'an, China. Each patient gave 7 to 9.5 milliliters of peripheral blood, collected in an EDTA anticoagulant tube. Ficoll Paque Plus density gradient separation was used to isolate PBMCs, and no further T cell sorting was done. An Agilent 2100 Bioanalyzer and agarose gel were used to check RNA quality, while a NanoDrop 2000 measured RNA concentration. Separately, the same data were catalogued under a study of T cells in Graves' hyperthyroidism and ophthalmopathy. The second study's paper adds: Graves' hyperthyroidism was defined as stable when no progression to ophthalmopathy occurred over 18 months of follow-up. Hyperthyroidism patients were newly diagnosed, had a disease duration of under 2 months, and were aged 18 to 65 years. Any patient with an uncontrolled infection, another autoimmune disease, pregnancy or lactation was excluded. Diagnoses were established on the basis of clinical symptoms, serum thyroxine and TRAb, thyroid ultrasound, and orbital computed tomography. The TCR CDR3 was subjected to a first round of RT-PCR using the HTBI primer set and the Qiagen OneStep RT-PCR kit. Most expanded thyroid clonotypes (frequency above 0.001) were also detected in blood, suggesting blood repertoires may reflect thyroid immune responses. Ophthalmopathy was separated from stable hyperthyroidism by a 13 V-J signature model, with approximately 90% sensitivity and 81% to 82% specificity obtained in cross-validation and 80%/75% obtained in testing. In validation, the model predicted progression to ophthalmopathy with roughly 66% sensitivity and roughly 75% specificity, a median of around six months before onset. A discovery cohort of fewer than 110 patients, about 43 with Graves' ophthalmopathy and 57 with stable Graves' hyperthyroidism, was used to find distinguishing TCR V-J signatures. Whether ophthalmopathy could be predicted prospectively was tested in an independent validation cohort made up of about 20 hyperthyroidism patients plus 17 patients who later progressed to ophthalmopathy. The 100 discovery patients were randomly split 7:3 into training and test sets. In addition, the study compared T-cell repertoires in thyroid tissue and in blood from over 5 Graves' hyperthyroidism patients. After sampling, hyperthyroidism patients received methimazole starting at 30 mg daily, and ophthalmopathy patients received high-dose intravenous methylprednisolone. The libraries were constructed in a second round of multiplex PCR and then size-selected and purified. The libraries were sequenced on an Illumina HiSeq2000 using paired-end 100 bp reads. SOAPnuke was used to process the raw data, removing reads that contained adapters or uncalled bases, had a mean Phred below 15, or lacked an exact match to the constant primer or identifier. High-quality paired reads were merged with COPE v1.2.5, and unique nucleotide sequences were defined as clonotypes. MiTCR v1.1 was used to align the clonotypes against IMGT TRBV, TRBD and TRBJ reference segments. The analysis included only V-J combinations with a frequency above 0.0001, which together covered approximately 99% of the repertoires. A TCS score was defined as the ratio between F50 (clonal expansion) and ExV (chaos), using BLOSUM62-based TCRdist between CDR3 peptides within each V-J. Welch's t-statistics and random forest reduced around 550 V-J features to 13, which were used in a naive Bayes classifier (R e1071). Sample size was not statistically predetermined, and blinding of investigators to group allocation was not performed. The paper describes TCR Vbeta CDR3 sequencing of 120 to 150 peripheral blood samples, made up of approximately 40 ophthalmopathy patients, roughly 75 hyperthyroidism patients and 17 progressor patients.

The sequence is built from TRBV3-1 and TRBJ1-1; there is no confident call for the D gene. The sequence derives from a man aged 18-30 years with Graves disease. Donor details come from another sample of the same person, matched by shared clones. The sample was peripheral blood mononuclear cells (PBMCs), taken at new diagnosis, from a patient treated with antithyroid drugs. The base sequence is TGTGCCAGCAGCCAAGTTGGCGGTTACACTGAAGCTTTCTTT. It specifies CASSQVGGYTEAFF.